This TCR beta chain emerged from a study of shared clonotypes between healthy human individuals. Study conclusions and caveats: The study's rarefaction showed incomplete sorted-subset sequencing despite large depth. Naive subsets, compared against memory subsets, generally had larger estimated richness values.

Per the germline V gene, CDR1 is SEHNR and CDR2 is FQNEAQ (reference sequence). There are 15 residues in the CDR3. The V and J ends lost 5 bases and 2 bases respectively, with 12 bases between them. Caucasian adults living in Nashville, Tennessee, provided all samples. Sequencing was performed with immunoSEQ multiplex PCR; in TCRdb, only in-frame clones are kept and a portion is missing. The data hold some 2,100,000 clones, with around 95% observed a single time. A note on this clone: Its target is not known.

The sample taken for sequencing was naive CD4+ T cells sorted from blood. Subset denoted: CD45RA+ positively selected. This receptor was obtained from a man aged 18 to 30 in good health. The chain couples TRBV7-9 to TRBJ1-4; D remains unclear. Written as DNA, the CDR3 is TGTGCCAGCAGCCCCAGCGGAAACACTAATGAAAAACTGTTTTTT. It is translated as CASSPSGNTNEKLFF.